Described below is a single TCR beta chain sequence and its context. Its antigen remains undetermined. There are no base qualities to consult, and no much larger clone falls within one base. The sample originates from a study of blood T cell repertoires in COVID-19 (dated by TCRdb to 2019 to 2021). At the level of the whole study: Samples from collaborators originated in the United States, Italy and Spain and spanned both the acute and convalescent phases of COVID-19. The material from the prospective study consisted of cDNA or gDNA derived from T cells, B-cell-depleted T cells, or PBMCs. Deeply sampled blood TCRbeta repertoires from subjects exposed to, actively infected with, or recovered from COVID-19 were included in the dataset. The repertoires were released in a freely available public database meant as a resource for research on the immune response to SARS-CoV-2. Samples were obtained from the ongoing ImmuneRACE study (first 160 participants) and from roughly 1,300 subjects provided by 6 global collaborators. The sample metadata nearly always contained a de-identified subject ID, COVID-19 status, age in years and sex. Where available, HLA class I and class II types were taken from metadata supplied by the sample provider and were not determined by assay-based typing. Summary of the overall study and its limitations: How much clinical and demographic metadata was included differed by source and by participant, and the metadata was provided uncurated.

TCRbeta CDR3 regions were amplified from genomic DNA using the immunoSEQ Assay, a bias-controlled multiplex PCR. The authors' analysis ran thus. Within the assay, amplification of reference gene primers was used to estimate how many nucleated cells each sample contained. To quantify the absolute abundance of each unique TCRbeta CDR3 rearrangement, sequence reads were collapsed and filtered. For each sample, productive Simpson clonality was calculated as the square root of Simpson's diversity index over productive rearrangements. As stored in TCRdb, this immuneACCESS dataset retains in-frame rearrangements with V and J assigned. A fraction of the clones does not appear; measured against another copy, unresolved V genes explain less than half of the discrepancy, and the remainder lacks a known reason. Clonal size and the V and J genes are those of that table, whereas D and trimming came from the DNA. For this sample there are about 80,000 clones; around 69% appear just once. Roughly 15% of the sample goes to the ten largest clones.

Trimming takes 4 bases off V and 5 bases off J; junction bases not matched to a gene: 8. The germline V gene supplies CDR1 SQVTM and CDR2 ANQGSEA. There are 14 amino acids in the CDR3, from cysteine to phenylalanine inclusive. Only the CDR3 portion is preserved as DNA: 42 bases, with reading frame beginning at the first base. Collaborating institutions collected whole blood in K2EDTA tubes following their own protocols. Collaborator samples were shipped for TCRbeta analysis as frozen whole blood, isolated PBMCs, or DNA extracted from either sample type. The sample taken for sequencing was peripheral blood. Here the chain combines TRBV29-1 and TRBJ1-5, with 7 central nucleotides matching TRBD1. This sequence was found in a man between 70 and 80 years old with active or convalescent COVID-19. The DNA is as follows: TGCAGCGTTGCAGCGGACAGGAACTATCAGCCCCAGCATTTT. This sequence encodes CSVAADRNYQPQHF.